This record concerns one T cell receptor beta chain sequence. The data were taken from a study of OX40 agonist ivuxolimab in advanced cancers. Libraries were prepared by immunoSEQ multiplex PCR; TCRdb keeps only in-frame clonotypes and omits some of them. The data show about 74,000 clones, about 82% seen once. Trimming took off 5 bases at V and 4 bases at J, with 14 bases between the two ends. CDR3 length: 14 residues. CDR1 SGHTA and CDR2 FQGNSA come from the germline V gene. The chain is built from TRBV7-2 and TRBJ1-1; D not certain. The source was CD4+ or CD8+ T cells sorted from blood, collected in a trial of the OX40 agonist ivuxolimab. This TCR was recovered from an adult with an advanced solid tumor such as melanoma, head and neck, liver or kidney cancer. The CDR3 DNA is TGTGCCAGCAGCCCACAGTTATGGTCCACTGAAGCTTTCTTT. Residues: CASSPQLWSTEAFF.